One and the same sample provided the 32 T cell receptor beta chains below, sequenced in a study of T-cell reconstitution after alpha-beta-depleted transplantation in children. Construction of the TCRbeta library involved unique molecular identifiers. A single record per CDR3 protein comes from TCRdb applying MiXCR to the PCR reads. The sample lists about 400,000 distinct CDR3 sequences, just over 20% seen once, with less than 4.5% in the top ten. Specimen: PBMCs from the stem cell graft donor, collected from the stem cell graft. These receptors all come from a human donor who donated a stem cell graft to a child with acute myeloid leukemia.

The chain combines TRBV7-9 with TRBJ2-4; D may be TRBD2 (5 bases). Germline loops: CDR1 SEHNR, CDR2 FQNEAQ (reference sequence). The CDR3 contains 13 residues. Trimming stripped 5 bases from V and 4 bases from J, with 9 bases between. CDR3 in DNA: TGTGCCAGCAGCCAACTAGGGAAAAACATTCAGTACTTC. This gives the protein CASSQLGKNIQYF.

The chain links TRBV7-9 to TRBJ2-7; no clear D. V shed 5 bases and J shed 2 bases, with 16 bases lying between them. Looked up from germline, CDR1 is SEHNR and CDR2 is FQNEAQ (reference sequence). This CDR3 is 15 amino acids long. This CDR3 reads CASSPAGVRPYEQYF. DNA for the CDR3: TGTGCCAGCAGCCCTGCCGGAGTACGCCCCTACGAGCAGTACTTC.

Many counts were recorded for this clonotype. The chain recombines TRBV29-1 with TRBJ2-3, with 11 positions matching TRBD2. This CDR3 is built from 15 residues. Germline V lookup: CDR1 SQVTM, CDR2 ANQGSEA. After removal of 7 bases from V and 2 bases from J, the junction contained 8 bases not matched to a gene. DNA of the CDR3: TGCAGCGCGACTAGCGGGATAGGTTTCACAGATACGCAGTATTTT. The encoded protein is CSATSGIGFTDTQYF.

This chain joins TRBV12-3 or TRBV12-4 and TRBJ1-4; maybe TRBD1 (6 bases). The CDR3 has 14 amino acids. Trimming took off 5 bases at V and 5 bases at J, with 12 bases between the two ends. The CDR3 DNA sequence: TGTGCCAGCAGTCACGGACAGAGAAATGAAAAACTGTTTTTT. Amino acid sequence: CASSHGQRNEKLFF.

This clonotype was counted ten times or more. The V call is TRBV20-1, the J call TRBJ2-5; TRBD1 matches 10 bases. Germline loops: CDR1 DFQATT, CDR2 SNEGSKA (reference sequence). The CDR3 has 15 residues. V was clipped by 5 bases and J by 4 bases; unmatched bases: 10. The chain's CDR3 is CSARSDRGLGETQYF. The CDR3 region has the DNA TGCAGTGCTCGATCCGACAGGGGGCTAGGAGAGACCCAGTACTTC.

This clonotype was picked up a small number of times. The chain recombines TRBV6-5 with TRBJ2-1; D is possibly TRBD2 (6 bases). Germline CDR1 is MNHEY and CDR2 is SVGAGI. Trimming removed 6 bases from V and 2 bases from J, with 11 bases in between. The CDR3 runs to 14 residues. The CDR3 region is CASRPSAPYNEQFF. The DNA for the CDR3 is TGTGCCAGCAGGCCTAGCGCGCCCTACAATGAGCAGTTCTTC.

This clonotype was picked up a small number of times. A junction end diverges from the germline sequence, so it may reflect a read error. This rearrangement joins TRBV20-1 to TRBJ2-1, with 14 bases identical to TRBD2. The CDR3 is 17 residues long. Per germline, CDR1 DFQATT and CDR2 SNEGSKA (reference sequence). The DNA of the CDR3 is TGCTGTGCTAGACGACCCGGGACTAGCGGGAGTCTCAATGAGCAGTTCTTC. Translating it yields CCARRPGTSGSLNEQFF.

This chain uses TRBV3-1 with TRBJ2-6, with D uncertain. CDR1 and CDR2 (germline): LGHDT, YNNKEL (reference sequence). V lost 0 bases and J lost 2, with 17 bases in between. The CDR3 sequence is 19 residues long. The CDR3 nucleotides are TGTGCCAGCAGCCAAGATGTGGAAAAGGGAAGACCTGGGGCCAACGTCCTGACTTTC. Translated, it gives CASSQDVEKGRPGANVLTF.

This clonotype has at least ten counts. V gene TRBV24-1 combines with J gene TRBJ2-1; either TRBD1 or TRBD2 may fit D (5 bases each). There are 16 residues in the CDR3. Trimming took 4 bases from V and 2 from J, leaving 14 bases between them. Looked up from germline, CDR1 is KGHDR and CDR2 is SFDVKD. The CDR3 sequence is CATSEHRDVAYNEQFF. CDR3 nucleotide sequence: TGTGCCACCAGTGAGCACCGGGACGTAGCCTACAATGAGCAGTTCTTC.

This clonotype appeared a few times. V is TRBV9 and J is TRBJ2-7; no clear D. Germline CDR1 is SGDLS and CDR2 is YYNGEE. The CDR3 runs to 12 residues. With 4 bases removed from V and 8 bases from J, the gap between germline ends came to 13 bases. The CDR3 protein is CASSYDSTKQYF. In DNA form, the CDR3 reads TGTGCCAGCAGCTATGATTCTACGAAGCAGTACTTC. The full variable domain, its missing parts supplied by reference TRBV9 and TRBJ2-7, is DSGVTQTPKHLITATGQRVTLRCSPRSGDLSVYWYQQSLDQGLQFLIQYYNGEERAKGNILERFSAQQFPDLHSELNLSSLELGDSALYFCASSYDSTKQYFGPGTRLTVT.

V is TRBV20-1 and J is TRBJ2-7; 7 bases line up with TRBD1. The germline CDR1 and CDR2 sequences are DFQATT and SNEGSKA (reference sequence). The CDR3 runs to 13 residues. The junction had 7 bases not matched to a gene; V was cut back by 4 bases and J by 4 bases. Written as DNA, the CDR3 is TGCAGTGCTAAGGACAGGAACATGTACGAGCAGTACTTC. It translates to CSAKDRNMYEQYF.

The V gene is TRBV9, the J gene TRBJ1-2, with a possible D match to TRBD1 (5 bases). Germline loops: CDR1 SGDLS, CDR2 YYNGEE. The CDR3 runs to 13 residues. V was shortened by 1 base and J by 4 bases, with 8 bases between the two germline ends. The CDR3 sequence is CASSVQDSYGYTF. CDR3 DNA: TGTGCCAGCAGCGTACAAGACAGCTATGGCTACACCTTC.

The V call is TRBV29-1, the J call TRBJ2-6; the D is unclear. Germline V CDR1 and CDR2: SQVTM, ANQGSEA. Deletions cut 4 bases from V and 2 bases from J, with 0 bases between. The CDR3 has 11 residues. CDR3 bases: TGCAGCGTTGCTGGGGCCAACGTCCTGACTTTC. It translates to CSVAGANVLTF.

This clonotype was counted at least ten times. The rearrangement uses TRBV6-1 and TRBJ2-2; 10 nucleotides line up with TRBD2. Germline V gene data show CDR1 as MNHNS and CDR2 as SASEGT. V gave up 6 bases and J gave up 6 bases; unmatched junction bases: 7. This CDR3 is 15 amino acids long. The CDR3 reads CASSRPGLAPGELFF. CDR3 DNA: TGTGCCAGCAGCCGCCCGGGACTAGCGCCCGGGGAGCTGTTTTTT.

With respect to this clonotype: Given the absence of the conserved phenylalanine or tryptophan at the CDR3 end, a read error is likely. The rearrangement uses TRBV20-1 and TRBJ1-4; possible D gene TRBD1, 5 bases. Germline V gene lookup returns CDR1 DFQATT and CDR2 SNEGSKA (reference sequence). V lost 3 bases, J lost 0 bases, and 14 bases lay in between. This CDR3 is built from 16 residues. The DNA for the CDR3 is TGCAGTGCTAGCGATACAGGACCGCCAACTAATGAAAAACTGTTTTGT. Its translation: CSASDTGPPTNEKLFC.

Only a few counts were recorded for this clonotype. This chain joins TRBV12-3 or TRBV12-4 and TRBJ2-3, with D unresolved. V was clipped by 2 bases and J by 0 bases, with 6 bases between them. The CDR3 loop spans 14 amino acids. CDR3 protein: CASSLFRSTDTQYF. The CDR3 DNA reads as TGTGCCAGCAGTTTATTCCGGAGCACAGATACGCAGTATTTT.

The rearrangement joins TRBV7-2 to TRBJ2-2; 10 nucleotides align to TRBD2. Germline V gene lookup returns CDR1 SGHTA and CDR2 FQGNSA. The CDR3 has 15 residues. J gave up 5 bases and V 5 bases, and 5 bases lay outside the gene matches. CDR3: CASSKLAGVTGELFF. CDR3 nucleotide sequence: TGTGCCAGCAGCAAGCTAGCGGGAGTTACCGGGGAGCTGTTTTTT.

V is TRBV15 and J is TRBJ2-1, with D possibly matching TRBD1 (8 bases). Deletions cut 2 bases from V and 3 bases from J, with 17 bases between. This CDR3 is 17 amino acids long. The germline V gene encodes CDR1 LNHNV and CDR2 YYDKDF (reference sequence). This chain's CDR3 is CATSRQTGGQDYNEQFF. The DNA for the CDR3 is TGTGCCACCAGCAGACAAACGGGGGGACAGGACTACAATGAGCAGTTCTTC.

This clonotype was observed many times. The rearrangement links TRBV20-1 to TRBJ2-4, with 7 bases fitting TRBD2. Germline V lookup: CDR1 DFQATT, CDR2 SNEGSKA (reference sequence). The CDR3 sequence is 15 residues long. The V segment lost 5 bases and the J segment 0 bases; nucleotides outside the gene matches: 7. The CDR3 is CSAVTSALAKNIQYF. For the CDR3, the DNA is TGCAGTGCTGTTACTAGCGCGCTAGCCAAAAACATTCAGTACTTC.

A few counts support this clonotype. The chain combines TRBV7-3 with TRBJ2-1; D unclear. The CDR3 is 16 residues long. Per germline, CDR1 SGHTA and CDR2 FQGTGA. Trimming took off 1 base at V and 1 base at J, with 11 bases between the two ends. The CDR3 here is CASSLMPDPSYNEQFF. CDR3 DNA sequence: TGTGCCAGCAGCTTAATGCCCGACCCTTCCTACAATGAGCAGTTCTTC.

This clonotype was counted between two and nine times. The chain recombines TRBV28 with TRBJ1-2; D is uncertain. V was cut by 2 bases and J by 8 bases, with 12 bases left in between. Germline CDR1 and CDR2: MDHEN and SYDVKM. CDR3 length equals 13 residues. The CDR3 nucleotides are TGTGCCAGCAGTTTAATGGCCGTGCGGGGCTACACCTTC. It yields the protein CASSLMAVRGYTF.

This clonotype was counted between two and nine times. CDR3 in amino acids: CSARDLGGRYF. CDR3 in DNA: TGCAGTGCTAGAGATCTCGGCGGGAGATACTTC. The V gene is TRBV20-1, the J gene TRBJ2-4; TRBD2 aligns across 7 bases. V lost 0 bases to trimming and J lost 16 bases; unmatched junction nucleotides: 6. This CDR3 region has 11 residues. Germline V gene sequence: CDR1 DFQATT, CDR2 SNEGSKA (reference sequence).

This clonotype was detected many times. The chain employs TRBV29-1 and TRBJ2-7; 8 nucleotides line up with TRBD1. The CDR3 runs to 12 residues. Germline CDR1 reads SQVTM; CDR2 reads ANQGSEA. Trimming at V came to 4 bases and at J to 3 bases, leaving 2 bases not matched to a gene. The CDR3 nucleotides read TGCAGCGTTGCCGACAGGGGCTACGAGCAGTACTTC. This codes for CSVADRGYEQYF.

The chain uses TRBV4-1 and TRBJ2-5, with 7 bases identical to TRBD1. This CDR3 has 15 residues. Germline CDR1 reads MGHRA; CDR2 reads YSYEKL. Losses at the gene ends were 7 bases for V and 4 bases for J; bases not matched to a gene: 12. The CDR3 protein is CASNQAGQVGETQYF. The CDR3 DNA is TGCGCCAGCAACCAGGCAGGACAGGTGGGAGAGACCCAGTACTTC.

The table lists this clonotype with a few counts. The V and J genes are TRBV6-4 and TRBJ2-1; 8 positions match TRBD2. Germline V gene lookup returns CDR1 MRHNA and CDR2 SNTAGT. This CDR3 comprises 15 residues. Unmatched junction bases numbered 7, after V lost 3 bases and J lost 6 bases. The CDR3 loop reads CASSERSGDSNEQFF. DNA of the CDR3: TGTGCCAGCAGTGAACGTAGCGGGGACTCCAATGAGCAGTTCTTC.

The table lists this clonotype with many counts. The CDR3 loop is CASSYARNTGELFF. CDR3 bases: TGTGCCAGCAGTTACGCGCGAAACACCGGGGAGCTGTTTTTT. The rearrangement links TRBV12-3 or TRBV12-4 to TRBJ2-2; D unclear. Trimming took 4 bases from V and 2 from J, leaving 8 bases between them. The CDR3 covers 14 residues.

V and J are TRBV7-9 and TRBJ2-7, with 7 bases that match TRBD1. In germline, CDR1 is SEHNR, CDR2 FQNEAQ (reference sequence). The V and J ends lost 5 bases and 2 bases, in that order; junction bases with no gene match: 9. This CDR3 region has 15 residues. The CDR3: CASSRRQGLTYEQYF. The CDR3 nucleotides are TGTGCCAGCAGCCGTAGACAGGGCCTCACCTACGAGCAGTACTTC. The full variable domain, rest sourced from reference TRBV7-9 and TRBJ2-7, is DTGVSQNPRHKITKRGQNVTFRCDPISEHNRLYWYRQTLGQGPEFLTYFQNEAQLEKSRLLSDRFSAERPKGSFSTLEIQRTEQGDSAMYLCASSRRQGLTYEQYFGPGTRLTVT.

Ten or more counts support this clonotype. The V gene is TRBV28, the J gene TRBJ2-5; possibly TRBD1 for D (7 bases). Germline assignment: CDR1 MDHEN and CDR2 SYDVKM. CDR3 length: 17 residues. With 2 bases removed from V and 4 bases from J, the gap between germline ends came to 20 bases. DNA of the CDR3: TGTGCCAGCAGTTTAAGCGAGTCGGAGGGGGCGAGAGAGACCCAGTACTTC. It codes for CASSLSESEGARETQYF.

V and J are TRBV28 and TRBJ2-3; TRBD2 matches 11 bases. Germline lookup yields CDR1 MDHEN and CDR2 SYDVKM. The CDR3 is made up of 16 amino acids. V dropped 8 bases and J dropped 0; count of bases not matched to a gene: 7. CDR3 in DNA: TGTGCCAGCGGGAGACTAGCGGGACAAAGCACAGATACGCAGTATTTT. Translated: CASGRLAGQSTDTQYF.

The rearrangement joins TRBV6-1 to TRBJ2-1; D is undetermined. V shed 6 bases and J shed 5 bases, with 17 bases lying between them. Looked up from germline, CDR1 is MNHNS and CDR2 is SASEGT. CDR3 size: 15 residues. The CDR3 sequence is CASSDTTKVHNEQFF. CDR3 DNA sequence: TGTGCCAGCAGCGATACTACGAAGGTTCACAATGAGCAGTTCTTC.

This clonotype is a singleton in its sample. The V and J genes are TRBV7-9 and TRBJ2-7; weak D call: TRBD1 (7 bases). The germline gives CDR1 SEHNR, CDR2 FQNEAQ (reference sequence). The ends were cut back, 11 bases at V and 0 bases at J, with 17 bases in the middle. The CDR3 spans 14 residues. CDR3 protein: CAAMGGQNSYEQYF. CDR3 nucleotide sequence: TGTGCCGCTATGGGGGGACAGAACTCCTACGAGCAGTACTTC.

V is TRBV11-2 and J is TRBJ1-2; the D is unclear. Trimming shortened V by 2 bases and J by 8 bases, and 9 bases separated the two germline ends. CDR3 length: 12 residues. The germline V gene encodes CDR1 SGHAT and CDR2 FQNNGV. CDR3 in amino acids: CASSLREKGYTF. In DNA form, the CDR3 reads TGTGCCAGCAGCTTAAGGGAAAAAGGCTACACCTTC. Supplemented by reference TRBV11-2 and TRBJ1-2, the full variable domain reads EAGVAQSPRYKIIEKRQSVAFWCNPISGHATLYWYQQILGQGPKLLIQFQNNGVVDDSQLPKDRFSAERLKGVDSTLKIQPAKLEDSAVYLCASSLREKGYTFGSGTRLTVV.